These 23 T cell receptor beta chains were sequenced from one sample in a study of T cell changes during pregnancy in multiple sclerosis (dated by TCRdb to the late 2010s). Library creation used the immunoSEQ multiplex PCR assay. TCRdb re-hosts the immuneACCESS table, in-frame sequences only. Its copies lack some clones; in the studies checked, an unresolved V gene accounts for under half of them, and the cause for the rest is not known. This sample has about 41,000 clones in its table, and about 88% of those were observed once. The top ten clones comprise approximately 0.61% of the sample. Sequenced here: CD4+ T cells from peripheral blood mononuclear cells, sampled in the first trimester of pregnancy. Source of these receptors: a female donor with multiple sclerosis, enrolled in a pregnancy study.

The sample holds one count of this clone. This chain links TRBV28 with TRBJ2-5; D might be TRBD1 (6 bases). The germline V gene encodes CDR1 MDHEN and CDR2 SYDVKM. The CDR3 runs 12 residues. Trimming took off 6 bases at V and 7 bases at J, with 12 bases between the two ends. The CDR3 bases are TGTGCCAGCAGCCAGGGGTTCGGGACCCAGTACTTC. This sequence encodes CASSQGFGTQYF.

The V and J genes are TRBV27 and TRBJ2-1, with 9 bases lining up with TRBD2. The V segment lost 6 bases and the J segment 9 bases; nucleotides outside the gene matches: 12. Germline lookup yields CDR1 MNHEY and CDR2 SMNVEV (reference sequence). This CDR3 contains 15 residues. The CDR3, as DNA: TGTGCCAGCAGGGGGCGGGCGGGAGGGCCGGGTGAGCAGTTCTTC. Amino acids: CASRGRAGGPGEQFF.

The V and J genes are TRBV7-9 and TRBJ2-1, with 9 bases identical to TRBD2. J lost 11 bases, V lost 1 base, and 12 bases had no gene match. Germline-derived CDR1 and CDR2 are SEHNR and FQNEAQ (reference sequence). CDR3 size: 16 residues. As DNA, the CDR3 is TGTGCCAGCAGCTTAGACGGTAGCGGGAGTAGGAAAAAGCAGTTCTTC. Protein product: CASSLDGSGSRKKQFF.

The rearrangement uses TRBV30 and TRBJ2-5; D possibly corresponds to TRBD1 (6 bases). Trimming pared 0 bases from V and 4 bases from J, leaving 12 bases between. The CDR3 consists of 14 residues. From germline, CDR1 is GTSNPN and CDR2 SVGIG (reference sequence). The chain's CDR3 is CAWSVGAERETQYF. The CDR3 bases are TGTGCCTGGAGTGTGGGGGCCGAACGAGAGACCCAGTACTTC.

The V gene is TRBV2, the J gene TRBJ1-1; the D gene is possibly TRBD1 (5 bases). V gave up 6 bases and J gave up 8 bases, with 10 bases separating them. In germline, CDR1 is SNHLY, CDR2 FYNNEI. The CDR3 contains 11 residues. CDR3 amino acids: CASSLDREAFF. The CDR3 region has the DNA TGTGCCAGCAGCCTCGACAGAGAAGCTTTCTTT. The full variable domain, rest sourced from reference TRBV2 and TRBJ1-1, is EPEVTQTPSHQVTQMGQEVILRCVPISNHLYFYWYRQILGQKVEFLVSFYNNEISEKSEIFDDQFSVERPDGSNFTLKIRSTKLEDSAMYFCASSLDREAFFGQGTRLTVV.

V is TRBV4-3 and J is TRBJ2-1, with no clear D. Germline CDR1 LGHNA, CDR2 YSLEER. Trimming left V 0 bases short and J 8 bases short, with 17 bases between. The CDR3 length is 16 residues. The CDR3: CASSQDRNPDVYEQFF. CDR3 coding DNA: TGCGCCAGCAGCCAAGACAGGAACCCCGACGTCTATGAGCAGTTCTTC.

J is TRBJ1-2 and V is TRBV2, with TRBD1 matching 9 bases. The germline V gene encodes CDR1 SNHLY and CDR2 FYNNEI. The CDR3 sequence is 12 residues long. Trimming removed 8 bases from V and 8 bases from J; junction bases left unmatched: 6. The CDR3 DNA is TGTGCCAGCCTCGGACAGGGGTGGGGCTACACCTTC. It is translated as CASLGQGWGYTF.

The gene calls are TRBV6-5 and TRBJ1-1; 7 bases align to TRBD1. The CDR3 length is 16 residues. The junction had 10 bases not matched to a gene; V was cut back by 2 bases and J by 4 bases. CDR1 and CDR2 (germline): MNHEY, SVGAGI. This CDR3 is CASSYRAAGGITEAFF. The CDR3 region has the DNA TGTGCCAGCAGTTACCGGGCCGCAGGGGGGATCACTGAAGCTTTCTTT.

The V and J genes are TRBV7-2 and TRBJ2-5; 10 nucleotides line up with TRBD2. From germline, CDR1 is SGHTA and CDR2 FQGNSA. The trim removed 5 bases at V and 5 bases at J, leaving 8 bases unmatched. The CDR3 extends over 15 amino acids. The CDR3 protein is CASSLLAGGIETQYF. CDR3 DNA sequence: TGTGCCAGCAGCCTTTTAGCGGGGGGAATCGAGACCCAGTACTTC.

The chain uses TRBV9 and TRBJ2-3; a weak D match, TRBD2 (6 bases). There are 15 residues in the CDR3. V gave up 0 bases and J gave up 0 bases, with 8 bases separating them. CDR1 is SGDLS, CDR2 YYNGEE, per germline. The CDR3: CASSVVAASTDTQYF. CDR3 DNA: TGTGCCAGCAGCGTAGTAGCGGCTAGCACAGATACGCAGTATTTT.

This clone was observed a few times. The gene calls are TRBV19 and TRBJ2-3; 13 bases agree with TRBD2. The V and J ends lost 2 bases and 3 bases, in that order; junction bases with no gene match: 2. Germline CDR1 is LNHDA and CDR2 is SQIVND (reference sequence). This CDR3 has 16 amino acids. In nucleotides, the CDR3 is TGTGCCAGTAGTATAAAGGGACTAGCGGGGACAGATACGCAGTATTTT. As protein: CASSIKGLAGTDTQYF.

The chain uses TRBV19 and TRBJ2-2; 11 bases align to TRBD2. Germline V gene data show CDR1 as LNHDA and CDR2 as SQIVND (reference sequence). Germline trimming cut 6 bases from V and 8 bases from J; bases unmatched to any gene: 8. The CDR3 length is 15 residues. The CDR3 here is CASRPGGLAAGELFF. The CDR3 bases are TGTGCCAGTAGGCCGGGGGGACTAGCGGCTGGGGAGCTGTTTTTT.

The genes are TRBV9 and TRBJ2-5; 7 nucleotides match TRBD1. Germline assignment: CDR1 SGDLS and CDR2 YYNGEE. With V trimmed by 6 bases and J by 5 bases, 7 bases remained unmatched. The CDR3 totals 13 residues. The CDR3 is CASNTGTAETQYF. DNA of the CDR3: TGTGCCAGCAACACCGGGACAGCGGAGACCCAGTACTTC.

This clone has only one observation. The CDR3 region has the DNA TGTGCCAGCAGCCGTACGGGGGAAGAAAAACTGTTTTTT. Protein: CASSRTGEEKLFF. The chain has TRBV7-2 and TRBJ1-4; possible D gene TRBD1, 5 bases. Germline V gene sequence: CDR1 SGHTA, CDR2 FQGNSA. Between the trimmed V and J ends, which lost 5 bases and 8 bases, there was a span of 12 bases. This CDR3 is 13 amino acids long.

V is TRBV2 and J is TRBJ2-4; 8 bases match TRBD1. CDR1 SNHLY and CDR2 FYNNEI come from the germline V gene. Trimming at V came to 5 bases and at J to 7 bases, leaving 7 bases not matched to a gene. The CDR3 consists of 14 residues. CDR3 residues: CASSSRGQVNIQYF. For the CDR3, the DNA is TGTGCCAGCAGTTCCAGGGGGCAGGTGAACATTCAGTACTTC.

This clone showed up just once. At one end the junction does not follow the germline gene, possibly because of a read error. The chain carries TRBV7-2 and TRBJ1-1; the D is unclear. The CDR3 consists of 13 residues. Germline CDR1 and CDR2: SGHTA and FQGNSA. The CDR3 DNA is TGTGCCAGCAGCCAACAGACGAACATTGAAGCTTTCTTT. Translation: CASSQQTNIEAFF.

The V call is TRBV7-9, the J call TRBJ2-7; the match to TRBD1 covers 7 bases. This CDR3 spans 16 amino acids. Germline CDR1 is SEHNR and CDR2 is FQNEAQ (reference sequence). J gave up 0 bases and V 1 base, and 6 bases lay outside the gene matches. CDR3 bases: TGTGCCAGCAGCTTAGAAGTGACAGGGAGCTCCTACGAGCAGTACTTC. It yields the protein CASSLEVTGSSYEQYF.

This rearrangement joins TRBV27 to TRBJ2-2, with 8 bases identical to TRBD2. Germline CDR1 reads MNHEY; CDR2 reads SMNVEV (reference sequence). The CDR3 is 15 residues long. After removal of 5 bases from V and 3 bases from J, the junction contained 5 bases not matched to a gene. The CDR3 region has the DNA TGTGCCAGCAGTGCATGGCGGGAGGACACCGGGGAGCTGTTTTTT. Encoded protein: CASSAWREDTGELFF.

J is TRBJ2-1 and V is TRBV7-2; 14 positions agree with TRBD2. V lost 0 bases and J lost 10; bases outside the gene matches: 11. The germline V gene has CDR1 SGHTA and CDR2 FQGNSA. This CDR3 contains 18 residues. CDR3 sequence: CASSLAGWGTSGRGEQFF. The CDR3 DNA sequence: TGTGCCAGCAGCTTAGCAGGGTGGGGGACTAGCGGGAGAGGGGAGCAGTTCTTC. Full variable domain (rest looked up from reference TRBV7-2 and TRBJ2-1): GAGVSQSPSNKVTEKGKDVELRCDPISGHTALYWYRQSLGQGLEFLIYFQGNSAPDKSGLPSDRFSAERTGGSVSTLTIQRTQQEDSAVYLCASSLAGWGTSGRGEQFFGPGTRLTVL.

This chain links TRBV2 with TRBJ2-2; maybe TRBD2 (7 bases). V gave up 4 bases and J gave up 6 bases, with 15 bases separating them. The CDR3 totals 15 residues. CDR1 SNHLY and CDR2 FYNNEI come from the germline V gene. CDR3 amino acids: CASSGQGRVPGELFF. The CDR3 DNA reads as TGTGCCAGCAGTGGGCAGGGGAGGGTTCCCGGGGAGCTGTTTTTT.

This chain links TRBV30 with TRBJ2-6; no clear D. This CDR3 spans 14 amino acids. CDR1 is GTSNPN, CDR2 SVGIG, per germline (reference sequence). With 5 bases removed from V and 0 bases from J, the gap between germline ends came to 8 bases. CDR3 bases: TGTGCCTGGGCTTATAGCTCTGGGGCCAACGTCCTGACTTTC. It yields the protein CAWAYSSGANVLTF.

V gene TRBV5-1 combines with J gene TRBJ2-3, with 7 bases aligning to TRBD2. V was clipped by 5 bases and J by 6 bases; unmatched bases: 18. Germline V CDR1 and CDR2: SGHRS, YFSETQ. CDR3 size: 17 residues. As DNA, the CDR3 is TGCGCCAGCAGAGCGGGCGGGAGATCCTCTCGGGATGATACGCAGTATTTT. It translates to CASRAGGRSSRDDTQYF.

J is TRBJ1-2 and V is TRBV11-3; the D is unclear. Germline values: CDR1 SGHNT, CDR2 YENEEA. V lost 5 bases and J lost 0, with 7 bases in between. This CDR3 spans 13 amino acids. CDR3: CASSPDSNYGYTF. CDR3 DNA: TGTGCCAGCAGCCCAGACTCTAACTATGGCTACACCTTC.